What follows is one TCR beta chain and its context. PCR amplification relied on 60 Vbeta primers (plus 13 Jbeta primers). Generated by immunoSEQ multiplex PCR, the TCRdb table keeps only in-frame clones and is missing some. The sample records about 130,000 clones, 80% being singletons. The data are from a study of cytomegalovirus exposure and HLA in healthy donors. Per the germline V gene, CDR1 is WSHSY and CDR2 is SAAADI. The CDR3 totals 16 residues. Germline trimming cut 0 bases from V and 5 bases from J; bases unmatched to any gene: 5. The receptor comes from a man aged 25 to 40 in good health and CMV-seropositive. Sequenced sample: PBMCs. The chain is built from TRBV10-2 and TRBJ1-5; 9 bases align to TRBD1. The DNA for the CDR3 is TGCGCCAGCAGTGAGTCGGACAGGGGTTCGGATCAGCCCCAGCATTTT. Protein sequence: CASSESDRGSDQPQHF.